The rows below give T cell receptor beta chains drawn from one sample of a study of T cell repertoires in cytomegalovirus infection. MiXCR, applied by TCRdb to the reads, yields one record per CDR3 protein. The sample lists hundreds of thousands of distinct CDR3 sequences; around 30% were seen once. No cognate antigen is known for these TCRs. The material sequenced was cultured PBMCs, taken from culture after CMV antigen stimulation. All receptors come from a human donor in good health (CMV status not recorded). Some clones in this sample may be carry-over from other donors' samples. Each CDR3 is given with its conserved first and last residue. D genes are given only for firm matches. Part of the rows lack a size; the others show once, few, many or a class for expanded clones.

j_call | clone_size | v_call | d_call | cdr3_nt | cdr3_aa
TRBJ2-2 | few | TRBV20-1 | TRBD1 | TGCAGTGCCCGAATCCGGGACAGGGACACCGGGGAGCTGTTTTTT | CSARIRDRDTGELFF
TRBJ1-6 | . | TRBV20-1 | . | TGCAGTGCCTCGGCGGACAGTCGAACTAGCTCCTATAATTCACCCCTCCACTTT | CSASADSRTSSYNSPLHF
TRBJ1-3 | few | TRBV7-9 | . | TGTGCCAGCAGCCGAGGGGGGGCGGAGCTCTCTGGAAACACCATATATTTT | CASSRGGAELSGNTIYF
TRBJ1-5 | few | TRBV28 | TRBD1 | TGTGCCAGCAGCCCCCTAGGGGGCTATAGCAATCAGCCCCAGCATTTT | CASSPLGGYSNQPQHF
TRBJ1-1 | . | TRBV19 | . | TGTGCCAGTAGTTCGACCCTGAACACTGAAGCTTCCTTT | CASSSTLNTEASF
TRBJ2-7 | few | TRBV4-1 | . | TGCGCCAGCAGCCAACGGGACGGGAGCTCCTACGAGCAGTACTTC | CASSQRDGSSYEQYF
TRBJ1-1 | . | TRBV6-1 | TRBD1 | TGTGCCAGCAGTGAAGCGCCGGGACAGGGGAAAGCTTTCTTT | CASSEAPGQGKAFF
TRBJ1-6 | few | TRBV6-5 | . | TGTGCCAGCAGTTACTCCATTGGGGGGAGCTCCTATAATTCACCCCTCCACTTT | CASSYSIGGSSYNSPLHF
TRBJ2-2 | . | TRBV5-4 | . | TGTGCCAGCAGCGGAATAGGGATGGGGGAGCTGTTTTTT | CASSGIGMGELFF
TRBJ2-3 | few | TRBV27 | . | TGTGCCAGCAGTTTATCAAGGAGTGCAGATACGCAGTATTTT | CASSLSRSADTQYF
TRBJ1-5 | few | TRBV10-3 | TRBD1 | TGTGCCATCAGTGAGACAGGGGTCGATCAGCCCCAGCATTTT | CAISETGVDQPQHF
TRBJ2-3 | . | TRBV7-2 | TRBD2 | TGTGCCAGCAGCCCCCCGCCCACCCCTCTAGCGGGAGGGCTGGGGGATACGCAGTATTTT | CASSPPPTPLAGGLGDTQYF
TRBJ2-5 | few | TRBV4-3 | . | TGCGCCAGCAGCGAGGGATTAGGGATAGACTCCCAAGAGACCCAGTACTTC | CASSEGLGIDSQETQYF
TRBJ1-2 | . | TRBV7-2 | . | TGTGCCAGCAGCTTAAACACCCAGGGCTACACCTTC | CASSLNTQGYTF
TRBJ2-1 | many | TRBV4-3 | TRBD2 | TGCGCCAGCAGCCCGGGGACTAGCGGGAGGTTTGAGCAGTTCTTC | CASSPGTSGRFEQFF
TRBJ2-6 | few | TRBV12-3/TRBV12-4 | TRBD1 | TGTGCCAGCAGTACTGGACAGGGAGCCTCTGGGGCCAACGTCCTGACTTTC | CASSTGQGASGANVLTF
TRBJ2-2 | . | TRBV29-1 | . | TGCAGCGCTCGGGGCGACACCGGGGAGCTGTTTTTT | CSARGDTGELFF
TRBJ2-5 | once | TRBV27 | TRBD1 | TGTGCCAGCAGGCCCTCTGTCCCGGGACAGGGAGGAGAGACCCAGTACTTC | CASRPSVPGQGGETQYF
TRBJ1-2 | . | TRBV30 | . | TGTGCCTGGAGTGTACGGACTAACTATGGCTACACCTTC | CAWSVRTNYGYTF
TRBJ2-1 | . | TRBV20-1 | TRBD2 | TGCAGTGCTGCGACTAGCGGGGCCTACAATGAGCAGTTCTTC | CSAATSGAYNEQFF
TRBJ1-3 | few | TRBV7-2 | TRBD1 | TGTGCCAGCAGCACAGGGGCTGGCTCAGGAAACACCATATATTTT | CASSTGAGSGNTIYF
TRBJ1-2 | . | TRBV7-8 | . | TGTGCCAGCAGCCTTAGAACGACAGGCTCTAACTATGGCTACACCTTC | CASSLRTTGSNYGYTF
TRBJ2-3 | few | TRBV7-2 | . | TGTGCCAGCAGCTTATGGGAGAGGGCGCAGTATTTT | CASSLWERAQYF
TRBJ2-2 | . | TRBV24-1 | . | TGTGCCACCCGGAGGGGGCAGGACACCGGGGAGCTGTTTTTT | CATRRGQDTGELFF